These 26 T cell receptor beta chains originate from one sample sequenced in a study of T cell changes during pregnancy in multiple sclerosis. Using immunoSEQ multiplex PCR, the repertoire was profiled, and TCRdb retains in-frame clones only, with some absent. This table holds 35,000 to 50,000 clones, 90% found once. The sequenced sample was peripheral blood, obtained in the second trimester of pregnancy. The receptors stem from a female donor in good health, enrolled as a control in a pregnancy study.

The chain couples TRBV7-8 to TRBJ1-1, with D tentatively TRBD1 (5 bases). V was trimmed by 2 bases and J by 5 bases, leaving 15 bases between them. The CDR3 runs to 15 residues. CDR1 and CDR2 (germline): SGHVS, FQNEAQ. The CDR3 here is CASSLILAPGTEAFF. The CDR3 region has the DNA TGTGCCAGCAGCTTAATCTTAGCCCCAGGGACTGAAGCTTTCTTT.

CDR3 protein: CASSLNRASNQPQHF. CDR3 DNA sequence: TGTGCCAGCAGTTTAAACAGAGCAAGCAATCAGCCCCAGCATTTT. The chain carries TRBV27 and TRBJ1-5; D remains unclear. The CDR3 has 15 amino acids. Germline V gene sequence: CDR1 MNHEY, CDR2 SMNVEV (reference sequence). Trimming removed 2 bases from V and 1 base from J, with 9 bases in between.

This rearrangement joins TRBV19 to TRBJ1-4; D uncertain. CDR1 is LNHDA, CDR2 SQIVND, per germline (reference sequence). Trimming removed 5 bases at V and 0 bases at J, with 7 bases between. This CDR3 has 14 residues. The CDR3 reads CASSQAATNEKLFF. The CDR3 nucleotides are TGTGCCAGTAGTCAGGCAGCAACTAATGAAAAACTGTTTTTT.

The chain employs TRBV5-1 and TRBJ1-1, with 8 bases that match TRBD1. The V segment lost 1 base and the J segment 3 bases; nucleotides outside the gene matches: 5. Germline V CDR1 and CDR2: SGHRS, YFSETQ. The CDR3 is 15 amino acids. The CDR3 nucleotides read TGCGCCAGCAGCTTGCAACAGGGGGGCTACACTGAAGCTTTCTTT. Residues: CASSLQQGGYTEAFF.

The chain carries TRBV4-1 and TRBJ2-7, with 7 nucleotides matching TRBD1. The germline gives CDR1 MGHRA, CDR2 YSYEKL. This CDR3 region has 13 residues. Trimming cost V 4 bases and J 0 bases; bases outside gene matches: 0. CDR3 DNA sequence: TGCGCCAGCAGCCGGGACAGCTCCTACGAGCAGTACTTC. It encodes CASSRDSSYEQYF.

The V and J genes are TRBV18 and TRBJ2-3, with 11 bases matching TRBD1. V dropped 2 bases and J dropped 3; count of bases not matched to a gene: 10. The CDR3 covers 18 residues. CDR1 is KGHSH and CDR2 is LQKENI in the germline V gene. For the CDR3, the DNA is TGTGCCAGCTCACCAATCGGGACAGGGGGAGTGGGGACAGATACGCAGTATTTT. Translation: CASSPIGTGGVGTDTQYF. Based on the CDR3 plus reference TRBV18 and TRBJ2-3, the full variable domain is NAGVMQNPRHLVRRRGQEARLRCSPMKGHSHVYWYRQLPEEGLKFMVYLQKENIIDESGMPKERFSAEFPKEGPSILRIQQVVRGDSAAYFCASSPIGTGGVGTDTQYFGPGTRLTVL.

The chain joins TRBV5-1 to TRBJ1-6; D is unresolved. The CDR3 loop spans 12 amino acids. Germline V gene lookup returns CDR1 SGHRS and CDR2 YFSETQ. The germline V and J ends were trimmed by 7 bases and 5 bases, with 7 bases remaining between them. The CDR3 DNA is TGCGCCAGCTCCACAGATAATTCACCCCTCCACTTT. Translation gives CASSTDNSPLHF.

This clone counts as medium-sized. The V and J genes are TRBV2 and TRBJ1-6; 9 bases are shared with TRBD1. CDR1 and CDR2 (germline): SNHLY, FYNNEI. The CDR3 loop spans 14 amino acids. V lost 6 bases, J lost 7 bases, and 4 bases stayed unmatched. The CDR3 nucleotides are TGTGCCAGCAGCGCAGGGACAGGGAATTCACCCCTCCACTTT. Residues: CASSAGTGNSPLHF.

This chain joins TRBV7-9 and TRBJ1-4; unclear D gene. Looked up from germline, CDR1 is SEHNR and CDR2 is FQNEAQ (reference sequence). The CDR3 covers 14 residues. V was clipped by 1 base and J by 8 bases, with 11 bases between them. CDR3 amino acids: CASSLVAGSEKLFF. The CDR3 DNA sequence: TGTGCCAGCAGCTTAGTGGCGGGTTCAGAAAAACTGTTTTTT. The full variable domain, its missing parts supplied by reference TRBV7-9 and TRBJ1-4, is DTGVSQNPRHKITKRGQNVTFRCDPISEHNRLYWYRQTLGQGPEFLTYFQNEAQLEKSRLLSDRFSAERPKGSFSTLEIQRTEQGDSAMYLCASSLVAGSEKLFFGSGTQLSVL.

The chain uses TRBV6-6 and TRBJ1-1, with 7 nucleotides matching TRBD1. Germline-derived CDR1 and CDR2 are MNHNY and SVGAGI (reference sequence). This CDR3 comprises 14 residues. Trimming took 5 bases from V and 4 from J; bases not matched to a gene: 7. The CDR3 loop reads CASSGQVVGTEAFF. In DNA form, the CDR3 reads TGTGCCAGCAGTGGACAGGTGGTGGGCACTGAAGCTTTCTTT.

The CDR3 loop is CASSVEAGTSNYGYTF. The CDR3 coding sequence is TGTGCCAGCAGCGTAGAGGCAGGGACTTCTAACTATGGCTACACCTTC. The rearrangement links TRBV9 to TRBJ1-2; possible D gene TRBD1, 5 bases. Looked up from germline, CDR1 is SGDLS and CDR2 is YYNGEE. Trimming took 0 bases from V and 0 from J, leaving 12 bases between them. The CDR3 loop spans 16 amino acids.

The CDR3 sequence: CASSLVLSAGTWASYEQYF. The CDR3 DNA follows: TGTGCCAGTAGTCTGGTTCTCTCTGCCGGGACATGGGCCTCCTACGAGCAGTACTTC. The chain uses TRBV19 and TRBJ2-7; a weak D match, TRBD1 (6 bases). V was pared by 5 bases and J by 0 bases, with 26 bases between. The CDR3 is 19 amino acids. Germline V gene data show CDR1 as LNHDA and CDR2 as SQIVND (reference sequence). The full variable domain, with the rest looked up from reference TRBV19 and TRBJ2-7, is DGGITQSPKYLFRKEGQNVTLSCEQNLNHDAMYWYRQDPGQGLRLIYYSQIVNDFQKGDIAEGYSVSREKKESFPLTVTSAQKNPTAFYLCASSLVLSAGTWASYEQYFGPGTRLTVT.

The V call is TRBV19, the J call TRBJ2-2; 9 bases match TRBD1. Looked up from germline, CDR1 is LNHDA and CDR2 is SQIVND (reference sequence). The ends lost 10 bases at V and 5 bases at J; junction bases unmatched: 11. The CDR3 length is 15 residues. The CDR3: CAIRRDREGTGELFF. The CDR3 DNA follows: TGTGCCATCAGAAGGGACAGGGAGGGGACCGGGGAGCTGTTTTTT.

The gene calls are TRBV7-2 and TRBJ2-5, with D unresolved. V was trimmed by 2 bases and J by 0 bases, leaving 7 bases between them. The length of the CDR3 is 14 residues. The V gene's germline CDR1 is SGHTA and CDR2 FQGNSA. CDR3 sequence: CASSLTYYQETQYF. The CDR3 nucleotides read TGTGCCAGCAGCTTAACGTACTACCAAGAGACCCAGTACTTC.

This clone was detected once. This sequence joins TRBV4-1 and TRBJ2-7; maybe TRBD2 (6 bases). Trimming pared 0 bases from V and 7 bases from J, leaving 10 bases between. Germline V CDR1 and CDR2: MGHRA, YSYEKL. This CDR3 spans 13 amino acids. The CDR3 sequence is CASSQEPGREQYF. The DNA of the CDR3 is TGCGCCAGCAGCCAAGAACCAGGGAGGGAGCAGTACTTC.

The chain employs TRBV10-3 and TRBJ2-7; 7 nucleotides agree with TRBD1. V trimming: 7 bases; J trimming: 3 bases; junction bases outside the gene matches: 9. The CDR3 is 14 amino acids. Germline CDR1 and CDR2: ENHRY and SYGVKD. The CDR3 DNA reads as TGTGCCATCAAGGAAGGGGGACAGATCTACGAGCAGTACTTC. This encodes CAIKEGGQIYEQYF.

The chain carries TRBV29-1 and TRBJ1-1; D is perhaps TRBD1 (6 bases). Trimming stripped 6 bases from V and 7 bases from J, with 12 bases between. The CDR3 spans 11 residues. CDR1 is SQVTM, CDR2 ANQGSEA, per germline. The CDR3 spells CSVQDRDEAFF. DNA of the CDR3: TGCAGCGTCCAGGACAGAGATGAAGCTTTCTTT. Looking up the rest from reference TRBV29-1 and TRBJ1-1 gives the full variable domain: SAVISQKPSRDICQRGTSLTIQCQVDSQVTMMFWYRQQPGQSLTLIATANQGSEATYESGFVIDKFPISRPNLTFSTLTVSNMSPEDSSIYLCSVQDRDEAFFGQGTRLTVV.

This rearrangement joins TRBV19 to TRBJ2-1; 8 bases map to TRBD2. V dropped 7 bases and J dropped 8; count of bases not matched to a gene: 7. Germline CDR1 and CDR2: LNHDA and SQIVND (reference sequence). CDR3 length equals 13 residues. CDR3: CASTVAGIHEQFF. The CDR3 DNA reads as TGTGCCAGTACGGTAGCGGGAATCCATGAGCAGTTCTTC. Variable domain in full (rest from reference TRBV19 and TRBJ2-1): DGGITQSPKYLFRKEGQNVTLSCEQNLNHDAMYWYRQDPGQGLRLIYYSQIVNDFQKGDIAEGYSVSREKKESFPLTVTSAQKNPTAFYLCASTVAGIHEQFFGPGTRLTVL.

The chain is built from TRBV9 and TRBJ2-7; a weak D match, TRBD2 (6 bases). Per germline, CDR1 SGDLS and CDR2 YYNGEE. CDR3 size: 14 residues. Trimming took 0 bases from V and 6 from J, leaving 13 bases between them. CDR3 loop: CASSVAGGVGEQYF. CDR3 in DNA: TGTGCCAGCAGCGTAGCTGGAGGGGTTGGCGAGCAGTACTTC.

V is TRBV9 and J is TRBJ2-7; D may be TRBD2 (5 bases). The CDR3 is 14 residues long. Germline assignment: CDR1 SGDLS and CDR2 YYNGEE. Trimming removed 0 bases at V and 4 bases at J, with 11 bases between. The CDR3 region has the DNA TGTGCCAGCAGCGTAGCGGCTAGCTCATACGAGCAGTACTTC. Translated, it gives CASSVAASSYEQYF.

CDR3 bases: TGTGCCAGCAGCTTAGCACCTGGAAACACCATATATTTT. Amino acids: CASSLAPGNTIYF. The V call is TRBV5-5, the J call TRBJ1-3; D ambiguous. V lost 2 bases to trimming and J lost 2 bases, with 5 bases between them. Germline V lookup: CDR1 SGHKS, CDR2 YYEKEE (reference sequence). The length of the CDR3 is 13 residues.

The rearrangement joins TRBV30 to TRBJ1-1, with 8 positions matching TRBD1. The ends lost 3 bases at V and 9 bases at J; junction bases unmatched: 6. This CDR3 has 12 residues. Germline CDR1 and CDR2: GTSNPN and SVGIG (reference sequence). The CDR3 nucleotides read TGTGCCTGGAGCCACGGACAGGGCCAAGCTTTCTTT. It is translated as CAWSHGQGQAFF.

The CDR3 region has the DNA TGTGCCACCACCCTAGGAATAACAGATACGCAGTATTTT. Translating it yields CATTLGITDTQYF. The gene calls are TRBV15 and TRBJ2-3; no clear D. Trimming stripped 7 bases from V and 3 bases from J, with 11 bases between. CDR3 size: 13 residues. The germline gives CDR1 LNHNV, CDR2 YYDKDF (reference sequence).

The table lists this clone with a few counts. The CDR3 DNA reads as TGTGCCAGCAGTTACACCACAGGACAGACCTATGGCTACACCTTC. It yields the protein CASSYTTGQTYGYTF. This chain links TRBV6-6 with TRBJ1-2; D might be TRBD1 (6 bases). Per the germline V gene, CDR1 is MNHNY and CDR2 is SVGAGI (reference sequence). The CDR3 covers 15 residues. The V end lost 2 bases, the J end lost 4 bases, and 14 bases lay between the germline ends.

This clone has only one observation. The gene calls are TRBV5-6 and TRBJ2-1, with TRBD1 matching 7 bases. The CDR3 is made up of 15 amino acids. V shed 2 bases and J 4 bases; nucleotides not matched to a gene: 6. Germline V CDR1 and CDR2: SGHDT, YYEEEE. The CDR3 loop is CASSFYGTVYNEQFF. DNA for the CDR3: TGTGCCAGCAGCTTCTACGGGACAGTGTACAATGAGCAGTTCTTC.

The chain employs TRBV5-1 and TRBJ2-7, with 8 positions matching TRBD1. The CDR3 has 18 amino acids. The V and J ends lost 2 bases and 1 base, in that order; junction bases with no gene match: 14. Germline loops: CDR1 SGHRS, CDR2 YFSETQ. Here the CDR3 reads CASSFRTVLGTGSYEQYF. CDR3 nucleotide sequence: TGCGCCAGCAGCTTCCGAACAGTCCTCGGGACAGGATCCTACGAGCAGTACTTC.